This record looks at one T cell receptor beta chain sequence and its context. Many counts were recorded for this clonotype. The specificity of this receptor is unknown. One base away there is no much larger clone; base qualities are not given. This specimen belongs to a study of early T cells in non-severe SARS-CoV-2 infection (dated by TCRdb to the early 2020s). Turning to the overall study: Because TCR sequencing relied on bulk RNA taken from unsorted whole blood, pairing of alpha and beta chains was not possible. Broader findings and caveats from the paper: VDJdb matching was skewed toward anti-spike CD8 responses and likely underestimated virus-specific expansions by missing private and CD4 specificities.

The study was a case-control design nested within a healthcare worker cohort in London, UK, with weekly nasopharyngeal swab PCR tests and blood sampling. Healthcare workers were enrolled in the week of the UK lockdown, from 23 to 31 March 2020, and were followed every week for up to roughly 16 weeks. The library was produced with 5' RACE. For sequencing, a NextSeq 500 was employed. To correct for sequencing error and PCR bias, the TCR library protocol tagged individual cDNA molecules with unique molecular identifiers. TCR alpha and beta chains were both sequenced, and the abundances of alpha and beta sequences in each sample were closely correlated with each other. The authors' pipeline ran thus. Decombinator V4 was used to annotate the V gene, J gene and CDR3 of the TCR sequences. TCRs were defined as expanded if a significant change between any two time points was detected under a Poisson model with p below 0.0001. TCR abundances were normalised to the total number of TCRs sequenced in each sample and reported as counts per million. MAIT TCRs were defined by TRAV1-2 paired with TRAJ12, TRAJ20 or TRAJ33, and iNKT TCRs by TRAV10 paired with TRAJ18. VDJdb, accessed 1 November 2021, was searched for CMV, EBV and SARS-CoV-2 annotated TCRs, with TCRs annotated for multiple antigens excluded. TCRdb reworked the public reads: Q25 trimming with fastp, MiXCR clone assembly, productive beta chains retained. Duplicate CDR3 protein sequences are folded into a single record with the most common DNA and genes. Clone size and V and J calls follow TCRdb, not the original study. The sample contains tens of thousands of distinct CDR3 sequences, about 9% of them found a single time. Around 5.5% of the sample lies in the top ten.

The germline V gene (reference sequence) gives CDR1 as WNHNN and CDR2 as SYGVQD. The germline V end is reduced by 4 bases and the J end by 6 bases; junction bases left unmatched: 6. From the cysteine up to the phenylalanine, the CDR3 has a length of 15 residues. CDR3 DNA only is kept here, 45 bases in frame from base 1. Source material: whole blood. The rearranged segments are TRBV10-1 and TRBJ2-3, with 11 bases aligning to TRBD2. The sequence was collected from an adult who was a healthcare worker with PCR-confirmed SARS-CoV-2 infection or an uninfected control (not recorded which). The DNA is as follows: TGCGCCAGCAGTGGCTCTAGCGGGGGGATCGATACGCAGTATTTT. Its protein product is CASSGSSGGIDTQYF.